This T cell receptor (beta chain) is from a study of beta chain features in type 1 diabetes (dated by TCRdb to between 2018 and 2020). About the full investigation: Patients and healthy donors did not differ in mean age, gender distribution, total cell number or subset yield. A total of about 99,000,000 sorted cells were examined across all samples, and RNA yield correlated strongly with the number of cells per subset. Naive and central memory subsets were obtained from all 28 donors, but regulatory and stem cell-like memory subsets were isolated from only 8 patients and about 8 healthy donors. The study compared TCRB repertoires of sorted circulating CD4+ T cell subsets between recently diagnosed type 1 diabetes patients and matched healthy donors.

The entire amount of isolated RNA was reverse transcribed using the High Capacity cDNA Reverse Transcription Kit, so the sequenced TCRB transcripts were expressed ones. Naive, central memory and regulatory T cell samples underwent deep immunoSEQ sequencing, averaging about 3.57 million total reads per sample. Sorted cells were lysed in RLT buffer, and RNA was extracted using DNase-treated RNeasy Micro or Mini kits according to cell number. Each cell subset was processed separately to prevent cross-contamination, with patient and healthy donor samples processed together. TCRB sequences were amplified from cDNA with the immunoSEQ multiplex PCR, producing 87-bp fragments spanning the CDR3 region. Amplicons were sequenced on the Illumina HiSeq platform. The source study handled its data this way. Synthetic template baselines were used to correct PCR bias computationally, reads within Hamming distance 2 were collapsed together, and singletons that could not be merged were discarded. Reads were aligned to IMGT to assign V, D and J genes, CDR3 length, and insertions or deletions at six rearrangement sites. Within each subset, clonotype counts were normalized to sorted cell number, after which true diversity and Gini coefficients were computed with the tcR R package. The overlap coefficient, calculated on TCRB nucleotide sequences, was used to measure repertoire sharing. Out-of-frame TCRB sequences from naive cells were analyzed to stand in for the pre-selection repertoire. In its TCRdb copy, this immuneACCESS table keeps in-frame sequences only and misses some clones. Where compared with another copy, unresolved V genes explain less than half of these, and the others have no known cause. Clonal size and the V and J genes are those of that table, whereas D and trimming came from the DNA. The sample table records under 850,000 clones; roughly 13% of these occur just once. The ten largest make up approximately 0.022% of the sample.

General findings and caveats noted by the study authors: Because cDNA rather than genomic DNA was sequenced, highly expressing activated cells could have been over-represented, although no difference in activation and CD3 levels was found between groups. HLA sub-analyses involved small numbers of individuals, so any influence of HLA type on TCRB rearrangement remained unresolved. Shorter templates might have been favored by PCR, but patient and control samples were amplified and corrected together, so both groups would have been affected equally by any skew. At VDJ recombination sites, type 1 diabetes patients had fewer insertions and more deleted nucleotides, which implies abnormalities in thymic rearrangement. The naive, central memory and regulatory TCRB repertoires appeared to resemble one another more closely among patients than among healthy donors. Type 1 diabetes patients showed a moderate but significant shortening of TCRB CDR3 length in all four CD4+ subsets.

A single peripheral blood draw of approximately 0.11 L on average was collected from each donor into heparinised tubes. Using a panel that included CD45RO, CCR7, CD25, CD127, CD95 and CD27, naive, central memory, regulatory and stem cell-like memory CD4+ T cells were sorted on a BD FACSAria II. A purity above 98% was achieved for all sorted populations. Right away, PBMCs were isolated by Lymphoprep density gradient centrifugation and were stained directly, with no culture step. So that batch effects would be minimized, each experiment stained and sorted samples in pairs, pairing one healthy donor with one patient. In this sample, this clone turned up a few times. Its antigen specificity is not known. One base away there is no much larger clone; base qualities are not given. The sequenced sample was naive CD4+ T cells from blood. The cell subset or site label here, explained by the study, means: true naive CD4+ T cells. This receptor was identified in a young man with type 1 diabetes.

The sequence in DNA is TGTGCCTGGAGTGTCCAAGGGCCCTATGGCTACACCTTC. Its protein reads: CAWSVQGPYGYTF. The sequence joins TRBV30 to TRBJ1-2, with the D gene too uncertain to name. Counted from cysteine to phenylalanine, this CDR3 has 13 amino acids. Just the 39-base CDR3 DNA is kept, in frame starting at base 1. The germline ends are 9 bases apart after V is trimmed by 0 bases and J by 4 bases. The germline V gene (reference sequence) provides CDR1 GTSNPN and CDR2 SVGIG.